Each of the 14 T cell receptor beta chains below was sequenced from the same sample in a study of shared clonotypes between healthy human individuals (dated by TCRdb to the early 2020s). CD8 naive samples were CD45RO-negative cells positively selected for CCR7, giving a CD45RA+CCR7+ population that excluded TemRA cells. Libraries were prepared through the immunoSEQ multiplex PCR assay. TCRdb provides this immuneACCESS table in a form limited to in-frame rearrangements. Some clones are lacking; in checked studies, under half of them reflect an unresolved V gene, and why the rest are absent is not known. The sample contains about 870,000 clones, around 92% of them found a single time. Together, the top ten hold 24% of the sample. Sequencing was done on a sample of naive CD8+ T cells sorted from blood. Explained via the paper, the cell subset or site label denotes: CD45RA+CCR7+. Source of these receptors: a man aged 30 to 39 in good health.

As for this clone: Other nucleotide sequences in the sample specify the same CDR3. This rearrangement joins TRBV27 to TRBJ2-5, with no clear D. V was pared by 3 bases and J by 4 bases, with 3 bases between. Germline CDR1 reads MNHEY; CDR2 reads SMNVEV (reference sequence). The length of the CDR3 is 11 residues. The CDR3: CASSLRETQYF. As DNA, the CDR3 is TGTGCCAGCAGTTTGAGAGAGACCCAGTACTTC.

V is TRBV4-3 and J is TRBJ1-4, with D tentatively TRBD1 (5 bases). Trimming shortened V by 3 bases and J by 0 bases, and 17 bases separated the two germline ends. Germline values: CDR1 LGHNA, CDR2 YSLEER. The length of the CDR3 is 18 residues. This CDR3 reads CASSQYQGIASTNEKLFF. The CDR3, as DNA: TGCGCCAGCAGCCAGTATCAGGGAATAGCCTCAACTAATGAAAAACTGTTTTTT.

J is TRBJ2-5 and V is TRBV11-2; 7 bases agree with TRBD2. The CDR3 spans 13 residues. V was pared by 2 bases and J by 14 bases, with 11 bases of the junction left unmatched. The germline V gene has CDR1 SGHAT and CDR2 FQNNGV. Here the CDR3 DNA reads TGTGCCAGCAGCTTATCGGCGGGAGTAGAATCTTACTTC. It codes for CASSLSAGVESYF.

The rearrangement joins TRBV11-2 to TRBJ2-5, with unresolved D. Between the trimmed V and J ends, which lost 5 bases and 1 base, there was a span of 11 bases. Germline CDR1 SGHAT, CDR2 FQNNGV. This CDR3 has 14 amino acids. This CDR3 reads CASSKHKPQETQYF. The CDR3 bases are TGTGCCAGCAGCAAACACAAGCCCCAAGAGACCCAGTACTTC.

The V gene is TRBV2, the J gene TRBJ2-7, with D perhaps TRBD1 (6 bases). The CDR3 consists of 12 residues. The germline gives CDR1 SNHLY, CDR2 FYNNEI. Trimming removed 7 bases at V and 1 base at J, with 8 bases between. CDR3 sequence: CASIQGSYEQYF. CDR3 DNA: TGTGCCAGCATACAGGGATCCTACGAGCAGTACTTC.

A remark on this clone: In the same sample, other DNA sequences code for this CDR3. The chain uses TRBV9 and TRBJ2-2; D unclear. Germline CDR1 reads SGDLS; CDR2 reads YYNGEE. The CDR3 totals 11 residues. Trimming left V 0 bases short and J 7 bases short, with 1 base between. The CDR3 spells CASSVGGELFF. In nucleotides, the CDR3 is TGTGCCAGCAGCGTAGGCGGGGAGCTGTTTTTT.

CDR3 region: CASSSRGRGVTDTQYF. CDR3 sequence (DNA): TGTGCCAGCAGCTCCCGCGGGAGGGGGGTCACAGATACGCAGTATTTT. The genes are TRBV7-8 and TRBJ2-3; TRBD2 matches at 9 bases. Germline CDR1 reads SGHVS; CDR2 reads FQNEAQ. CDR3 length: 16 residues. V lost 4 bases and J lost 2; bases outside the gene matches: 7.

This chain uses TRBV18 with TRBJ2-5; 7 nucleotides agree with TRBD1. The V gene's germline CDR1 is KGHSH and CDR2 LQKENI. This CDR3 is built from 16 residues. With 2 bases clipped from V and 1 base from J, the junction kept 7 bases outside the gene matches. CDR3 in DNA: TGTGCCAGCTCACCATTTAGGGACAGCTCCCAAGAGACCCAGTACTTC. It yields the protein CASSPFRDSSQETQYF.

This chain uses TRBV11-2 with TRBJ2-5; 9 nucleotides line up with TRBD1. Per germline, CDR1 SGHAT and CDR2 FQNNGV. The CDR3 is 16 amino acids. The V and J ends lost 2 bases and 4 bases, in that order; junction bases with no gene match: 8. CDR3 sequence reads: CASSLNRGRVGETQYF. The CDR3 DNA follows: TGTGCCAGCAGCTTAAACAGGGGGCGTGTAGGAGAGACCCAGTACTTC.

This sequence joins TRBV7-3 and TRBJ2-1, with a weak D call TRBD1 (5 bases). Trimming stripped 5 bases from V and 4 bases from J, with 12 bases between. CDR3 length: 14 amino acids. Germline-derived CDR1 and CDR2 are SGHTA and FQGTGA. The CDR3 sequence is CASSPGHGYNEQFF. The CDR3 DNA reads as TGTGCCAGCAGCCCAGGGCACGGATACAATGAGCAGTTCTTC.

This clone was seen a single time. The chain links TRBV27 to TRBJ1-2, with TRBD1 as a possible D gene (5 bases). Germline lookup yields CDR1 MNHEY and CDR2 SMNVEV (reference sequence). V was cut by 1 base and J by 8 bases, with 17 bases left in between. The CDR3 sequence is 15 residues long. The DNA of the CDR3 is TGTGCCAGCAGTTTATTTGTGGGGCCGGCGTGGGGCTACACCTTC. As protein: CASSLFVGPAWGYTF.

The chain is built from TRBV7-6 and TRBJ1-5; unclear D gene. This CDR3 has 15 residues. Trimming cost V 1 base and J 4 bases, with 11 bases left between them. CDR1 and CDR2 (germline): SGHVS, FNYEAQ. The CDR3 sequence: CASSLDPGPNQPQHF. The DNA for the CDR3 is TGTGCCAGCAGCTTAGATCCAGGACCGAATCAGCCCCAGCATTTT.

The chain couples TRBV9 to TRBJ2-3; no clear D gene. V gave up 3 bases and J gave up 0 bases, with 17 bases separating them. Germline V gene sequence: CDR1 SGDLS, CDR2 YYNGEE. This CDR3 is 17 amino acids long. The CDR3 region is CASSADERLISTDTQYF. The CDR3 DNA is TGTGCCAGCAGCGCGGACGAGAGGTTGATTAGCACAGATACGCAGTATTTT.

The chain couples TRBV11-2 to TRBJ1-1; D not certain. This CDR3 contains 13 residues. The V end lost 1 base, the J end lost 1 base, and 4 bases lay between the germline ends. Germline V gene data show CDR1 as SGHAT and CDR2 as FQNNGV. CDR3 nucleotides: TGTGCCAGCAGCTTAGGGGGGAACACTGAAGCTTTCTTT. Encoded protein: CASSLGGNTEAFF.